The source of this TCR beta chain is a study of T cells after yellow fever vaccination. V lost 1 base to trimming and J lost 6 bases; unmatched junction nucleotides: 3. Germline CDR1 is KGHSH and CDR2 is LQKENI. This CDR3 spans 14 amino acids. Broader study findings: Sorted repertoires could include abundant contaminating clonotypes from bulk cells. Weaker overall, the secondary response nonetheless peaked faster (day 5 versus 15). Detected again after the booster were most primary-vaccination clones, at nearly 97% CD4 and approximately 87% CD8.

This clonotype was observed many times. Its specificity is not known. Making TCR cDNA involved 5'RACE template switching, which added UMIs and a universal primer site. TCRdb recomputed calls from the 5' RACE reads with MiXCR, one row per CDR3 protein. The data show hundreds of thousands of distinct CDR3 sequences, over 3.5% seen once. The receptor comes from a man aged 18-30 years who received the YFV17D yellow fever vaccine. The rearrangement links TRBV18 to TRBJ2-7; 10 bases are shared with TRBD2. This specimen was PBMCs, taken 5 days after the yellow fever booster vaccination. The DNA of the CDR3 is TGTGCCAGCTCACCACTAGCGGGGGGAGGCGAGCAGTACTTC. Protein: CASSPLAGGGEQYF.